The next 10 T cell receptor beta chains were all read from a single sample in a study of resident and recirculating memory T cells in vitiligo. TCRdb's table, derived via immunoSEQ multiplex PCR, lists solely in-frame clones and lacks some. The sample has more than 65,000 clones; 91% are singletons. The sample taken for sequencing was blood. These TCRs come from a male donor with vitiligo.

This clone was counted a single time. This rearrangement joins TRBV5-7 to TRBJ1-6, with D perhaps matching TRBD1 (6 bases). TRBV5-7 is identified as an open reading frame with a role that is uncertain. V was shortened by 7 bases and J by 7 bases, with 21 bases between the two germline ends. This CDR3 is 16 amino acids long. The CDR3 sequence is CASRGGSHRLNSPLHF. DNA for the CDR3: TGTGCCAGCCGGGGGGGCAGCCACAGGTTGAATTCACCCCTCCACTTT.

The genes are TRBV28 and TRBJ2-2; tentatively, D is TRBD1 (6 bases). Trimming left V 7 bases short and J 5 bases short, with 8 bases between. The germline CDR1 and CDR2 sequences are MDHEN and SYDVKM. The CDR3 is 12 amino acids. The CDR3 DNA follows: TGTGCCAGCACAGGACAGACCGGGGAGCTGTTTTTT. Translating gives CASTGQTGELFF.

The chain carries TRBV6-5 and TRBJ2-7, with a weak D call TRBD1 (6 bases). The CDR3 extends over 14 amino acids. The ends were cut back, 2 bases at V and 1 base at J, with 9 bases in the middle. The germline V gene encodes CDR1 MNHEY and CDR2 SVGAGI. For the CDR3, the DNA is TGTGCCAGCAGTTACGGCAGGGGATCCTACGAGCAGTACTTC. This codes for CASSYGRGSYEQYF.

This chain joins TRBV12-5 and TRBJ2-3, with D unresolved. The CDR3 length is 13 residues. V was shortened by 7 bases and J by 3 bases, with 11 bases between the two germline ends. Germline values: CDR1 LGHNT, CDR2 FRNRAP. The DNA of the CDR3 is TGTGCTAGTGCCCAAGCGAGGACAGATACGCAGTATTTT. Encoded protein: CASAQARTDTQYF.

The rearrangement links TRBV7-8 to TRBJ2-3; tentative D call: TRBD1 (6 bases). This CDR3 region has 15 residues. The V gene's germline CDR1 is SGHVS and CDR2 FQNEAQ. V lost 1 base and J 4 bases, leaving 12 bases between the germline ends. The CDR3 is CASSLGGRGADTQYF. The DNA of the CDR3 is TGTGCCAGCAGCTTAGGGGGCAGGGGTGCAGATACGCAGTATTTT.

This chain links TRBV4-2 with TRBJ1-1, with TRBD1 matching 7 bases. Germline-derived CDR1 and CDR2 are LGHNA and YNFKEQ. V gave up 4 bases and J gave up 10 bases; unmatched junction bases: 15. The CDR3 consists of 15 residues. CDR3 residues: CASSPNTGTAWVAFF. In DNA form, the CDR3 reads TGTGCCAGCAGCCCAAACACCGGGACAGCCTGGGTAGCTTTCTTT.

The CDR3 DNA is TGTGCCAGCAGTTACTCGATAACAGGGGATCAGCCCCAGCATTTT. This encodes CASSYSITGDQPQHF. V usage is TRBV6-5 and J usage is TRBJ1-5, with 7 bases fitting TRBD1. CDR1 MNHEY and CDR2 SVGAGI come from the germline V gene. V was pared by 0 bases and J by 5 bases, with 4 bases of the junction left unmatched. The length of the CDR3 is 15 residues.

The chain combines TRBV5-1 with TRBJ2-6; D not resolved. Germline V lookup: CDR1 SGHRS, CDR2 YFSETQ. Trimming took off 9 bases at V and 0 bases at J, with 10 bases between the two ends. This CDR3 region has 14 residues. This CDR3 reads CATAALSGANVLTF. The CDR3 DNA is TGCGCCACCGCGGCGCTCTCTGGGGCCAACGTCCTGACTTTC. The variable domain in full, with the rest retrieved from reference TRBV5-1 and TRBJ2-6, is KAGVTQTPRYLIKTRGQQVTLSCSPISGHRSVSWYQQTPGQGLQFLFEYFSETQRNKGNFPGRFSGRQFSNSRSEMNVSTLELGDSALYLCATAALSGANVLTFGAGSRLTVL.

This sequence joins TRBV11-3 and TRBJ1-1, with D uncertain. Germline V lookup: CDR1 SGHNT, CDR2 YENEEA. The V end was cut by 1 base, the J end by 6 bases, with 9 bases between. The CDR3 length is 13 residues. The CDR3 bases are TGTGCCAGCAGCTTAGTTGCGGAGGCTGAAGCTTTCTTT. The encoded protein is CASSLVAEAEAFF. Looking up the rest from reference TRBV11-3 and TRBJ1-1 gives the full variable domain: EAGVVQSPRYKIIEKKQPVAFWCNPISGHNTLYWYLQNLGQGPELLIRYENEEAVDDSQLPKDRFSAERLKGVDSTLKIQPAELGDSAVYLCASSLVAEAEAFFGQGTRLTVV.

The gene calls are TRBV7-8 and TRBJ2-2; D might be TRBD2 (6 bases). Germline V gene data show CDR1 as SGHVS and CDR2 as FQNEAQ. The CDR3 loop spans 15 amino acids. Trimming took 0 bases from V and 1 from J, leaving 6 bases between them. The CDR3 loop reads CASSLARGNTGELFF. CDR3 DNA sequence: TGTGCCAGCAGCTTAGCGCGGGGGAACACCGGGGAGCTGTTTTTT.